Shown below are 26 T cell receptor beta chains from a single sample sequenced in a study of T cells in Graves' hyperthyroidism and ophthalmopathy. Researchers took RNA transcripts and amplified the TCR beta CDR3 regions from them. In the first-round RT-PCR of the TCR CDR3, the HTBI primer set was used. Using its own MiXCR run on the multiplex PCR reads, TCRdb lists one record per CDR3 protein. The profile covers a few hundred thousand distinct CDR3 sequences, with just over 45% appearing a single time and more than 7% taken by the ten largest. The source material was peripheral blood or thyroid tissue (not recorded which). The receptor source for this set is a woman younger than 30 with Graves' hyperthyroidism.

This clonotype was counted ten times or more. The V gene is TRBV10-3, the J gene TRBJ2-2, with 8 nucleotides matching TRBD1. Germline V CDR1 and CDR2: ENHRY, SYGVKD. Unmatched junction bases numbered 5, after V lost 10 bases and J lost 4 bases. This CDR3 has 13 residues. CDR3 coding DNA: TGTGCCACCGGACAGGGCCCCACCGGGGAGCTGTTTTTT. Translated, it gives CATGQGPTGELFF.

There are a few counts of this clonotype. The chain is built from TRBV9 and TRBJ1-2, with D possibly being TRBD1 (5 bases). Looked up from germline, CDR1 is SGDLS and CDR2 is YYNGEE. The CDR3 runs to 13 residues. Trimming shortened V by 1 base and J by 6 bases, and 10 bases separated the two germline ends. CDR3 residues: CASSVWEGDGYTF. CDR3 DNA: TGTGCCAGCAGCGTATGGGAAGGGGATGGCTACACCTTC.

This clonotype was counted at least ten times. The chain joins TRBV4-1 to TRBJ1-2, with D uncertain. Trimming stripped 0 bases from V and 2 bases from J, with 16 bases between. The CDR3 spans 17 residues. Germline V gene lookup returns CDR1 MGHRA and CDR2 YSYEKL. The CDR3 region is CASSQEERVRSNYGYTF. CDR3 DNA sequence: TGCGCCAGCAGCCAAGAGGAGAGGGTTCGGAGCAACTATGGCTACACCTTC.

This chain joins TRBV7-9 and TRBJ2-5; D may be TRBD2 (5 bases). The CDR3 has 14 residues. Per the germline V gene, CDR1 is SEHNR and CDR2 is FQNEAQ (reference sequence). V shed 4 bases and J shed 2 bases, with 11 bases lying between them. The CDR3 loop is CASSSGGLQETQYF. CDR3 coding DNA: TGTGCCAGCAGCTCCGGCGGGCTACAAGAGACCCAGTACTTC.

This clonotype appeared many times. V and J are TRBV7-9 and TRBJ2-7; D possibly corresponds to TRBD2 (6 bases). The CDR3 extends over 13 amino acids. CDR1 is SEHNR, CDR2 FQNEAQ, per germline (reference sequence). V lost 7 bases and J lost 3, with 13 bases in between. The CDR3 here is CASTTEGNYEQYF. The CDR3 nucleotides are TGTGCCAGCACCACGGAGGGAAACTACGAGCAGTACTTC.

The V gene is TRBV12-3 or TRBV12-4, the J gene TRBJ1-1; D is unresolved. Between the trimmed V and J ends, which lost 3 bases and 11 bases, there was a span of 13 bases. This CDR3 has 12 residues. CDR3 residues: CASSFGSARAFF. CDR3 bases: TGTGCCAGCAGTTTCGGGTCGGCGAGGGCTTTCTTT.

This rearrangement joins TRBV13 to TRBJ1-6, with a weak D call TRBD1 (5 bases). Germline values: CDR1 PRHDT, CDR2 FYEKMQ (reference sequence). This CDR3 is built from 16 residues. V shed 4 bases and J shed 7 bases, with 17 bases lying between them. The CDR3 region is CASSSGTPRGNSPLHF. CDR3 bases: TGTGCCAGCAGCTCCGGGACCCCTAGGGGAAATTCACCCCTCCACTTT.

This chain joins TRBV27 and TRBJ2-2; D gene uncertain. The germline V gene encodes CDR1 MNHEY and CDR2 SMNVEV (reference sequence). The ends were cut back, 1 base at V and 8 bases at J, with 2 bases in the middle. The CDR3 covers 11 residues. The CDR3 sequence: CASSLFGELFF. The DNA of the CDR3 is TGTGCCAGCAGTTTATTTGGGGAGCTGTTTTTT.

In regard to this clonotype: The germline gene is not matched at one end of the junction; a read error may be the cause. This chain links TRBV20-1 with TRBJ1-2; D is undetermined. Germline V lookup: CDR1 DFQATT, CDR2 SNEGSKA (reference sequence). This CDR3 has 12 residues. The CDR3 loop is CSATSGNYGCTF. In nucleotides, the CDR3 is TGCAGTGCTACGAGCGGGAACTATGGCTGCACCTTC.

The chain links TRBV5-4 to TRBJ2-5; 10 positions match TRBD2. Trimming took 2 bases from V and 11 from J; bases not matched to a gene: 12. The CDR3 runs 15 residues. Germline CDR1 reads SGHNT; CDR2 reads YYREEE (reference sequence). For the CDR3, the DNA is TGTGCCAGCAGCTTCCAGCGGGAGGGCGCAGATACGCAGTACTTC. Protein sequence: CASSFQREGADTQYF. The entire variable domain, with the rest obtained from reference TRBV5-4 and TRBJ2-5, is as follows: ETGVTQSPTHLIKTRGQQVTLRCSSQSGHNTVSWYQQALGQGPQFIFQYYREEENGRGNFPPRFSGLQFPNYSSELNVNALELDDSALYLCASSFQREGADTQYFGPGTRLLVL.

There are many counts of this clonotype. The rearrangement links TRBV7-9 to TRBJ1-5; D remains ambiguous. The CDR3 totals 12 residues. Germline V CDR1 and CDR2: SEHNR, FQNEAQ (reference sequence). V shed 4 bases and J shed 7 bases, with 8 bases lying between them. The CDR3 DNA sequence: TGTGCCAGCAGCTCCTCCGGCCAGCCCCAGCATTTT. It codes for CASSSSGQPQHF. Filled out from reference TRBV7-9 and TRBJ1-5, the complete variable domain reads DTGVSQNPRHKITKRGQNVTFRCDPISEHNRLYWYRQTLGQGPEFLTYFQNEAQLEKSRLLSDRFSAERPKGSFSTLEIQRTEQGDSAMYLCASSSSGQPQHFGDGTRLSIL.

This clonotype was seen repeatedly, ten times or more. The chain employs TRBV4-3 and TRBJ1-5, with 7 bases lining up with TRBD1. Trimming cost V 0 bases and J 7 bases; bases outside gene matches: 6. CDR1 is LGHNA and CDR2 is YSLEER in the germline V gene. The CDR3 length is 15 residues. As DNA, the CDR3 is TGCGCCAGCAGCCAAGATATCCAGGGGGGGCAGCCCCAGCATTTT. As protein: CASSQDIQGGQPQHF.

This clonotype was detected only a few times. This chain links TRBV24-1 with TRBJ2-5; D ambiguous. Gene TRBJ2-4 matches the end of the DNA better, so the J call may be wrong. From germline, CDR1 is KGHDR and CDR2 SFDVKD. The CDR3 length is 14 residues. This chain's CDR3 is CATSDSWVQNIQYF. For the CDR3, the DNA is TGTGCCACCAGTGATTCTTGGGTGCAAAACATTCAGTACTTC.

This clonotype has a count of ten or more. The V call is TRBV20-1, the J call TRBJ1-1, with D perhaps matching TRBD1 (6 bases). Germline V gene sequence: CDR1 DFQATT, CDR2 SNEGSKA (reference sequence). Trimming cost V 5 bases and J 0 bases, with 10 bases left between them. The CDR3 sequence is 13 residues long. CDR3 region: CSARQDMNTEAFF. CDR3 nucleotide sequence: TGCAGTGCTCGACAGGACATGAACACTGAAGCTTTCTTT.

There are many counts of this clonotype. Here the CDR3 reads CASSTQTGNYGYTF. The CDR3 DNA is TGTGCCAGCAGCACCCAGACAGGGAACTATGGCTACACCTTC. V gene TRBV9 combines with J gene TRBJ1-2, with TRBD1 matching 7 bases. Germline V CDR1 and CDR2: SGDLS, YYNGEE. The CDR3 runs 14 residues. Trimming at V came to 4 bases and at J to 2 bases, leaving 5 bases not matched to a gene.

This clonotype appeared many times. The V call is TRBV4-1, the J call TRBJ2-5, with a tentative D call TRBD1 (5 bases). This CDR3 has 15 residues. The germline V gene has CDR1 MGHRA and CDR2 YSYEKL. Trimming shortened V by 0 bases and J by 5 bases, and 13 bases separated the two germline ends. CDR3 protein: CASSQEGRAGETQYF. The CDR3 DNA is TGCGCCAGCAGCCAAGAGGGCAGGGCCGGGGAGACCCAGTACTTC.

This clonotype occurred many times. The chain combines TRBV29-1 with TRBJ2-2; TRBD2 agrees at 9 bases. V trimming: 4 bases; J trimming: 5 bases; junction bases outside the gene matches: 17. The germline V gene encodes CDR1 SQVTM and CDR2 ANQGSEA. This CDR3 contains 18 residues. CDR3 in amino acids: CSVGLSGFKAGGTGELFF. DNA of the CDR3: TGCAGCGTTGGTCTATCCGGGTTTAAAGCGGGAGGAACCGGGGAGCTGTTTTTT.

The chain links TRBV11-2 to TRBJ1-5, with D unclear. The CDR3 consists of 13 residues. Germline CDR1 SGHAT, CDR2 FQNNGV. Trimming removed 3 bases from V and 11 bases from J, with 14 bases in between. The CDR3 sequence is CASSLAAEETQHF. In nucleotides, the CDR3 is TGTGCCAGCAGCTTGGCGGCCGAGGAGACCCAGCATTTT.

V gene TRBV6-6 combines with J gene TRBJ2-6; 8 nucleotides match TRBD1. The CDR3 consists of 17 residues. After removal of 3 bases from V and 0 bases from J, the junction contained 4 bases not matched to a gene. The germline CDR1 and CDR2 sequences are MNHNY and SVGAGI (reference sequence). As DNA, the CDR3 is TGTGCCAGCAGTTATCAGGGGGCGAGCTCTGGGGCCAACGTCCTGACTTTC. Its translation is CASSYQGASSGANVLTF.

The chain couples TRBV2 to TRBJ1-5; 9 bases map to TRBD1. Trimming removed 6 bases from V and 11 bases from J; junction bases left unmatched: 8. The CDR3 sequence is 13 residues long. Germline V lookup: CDR1 SNHLY, CDR2 FYNNEI. The CDR3 loop reads CASSVGQGETQHF. CDR3 sequence (DNA): TGTGCCAGCAGCGTGGGACAGGGAGAGACCCAGCATTTT.

In its sample, this clonotype was seen many times. The chain is built from TRBV10-3 and TRBJ1-5, with D unclear. V lost 3 bases to trimming and J lost 7 bases, with 13 bases between them. The CDR3 contains 14 residues. Germline V gene lookup returns CDR1 ENHRY and CDR2 SYGVKD. CDR3 sequence reads: CAISEGGAEQPQHF. CDR3 DNA: TGTGCCATCAGTGAAGGTGGCGCAGAACAGCCCCAGCATTTT.

The chain is built from TRBV9 and TRBJ2-2; D is undetermined. The CDR3 runs to 12 residues. Germline V gene sequence: CDR1 SGDLS, CDR2 YYNGEE. The ends were cut back, 0 bases at V and 9 bases at J, with 6 bases in the middle. CDR3 in DNA: TGTGCCAGCAGCGTAGATGGCAGGGAGCTGTTTTTT. Translated, it gives CASSVDGRELFF.

For this clonotype: A read error may account for a junction end that differs from germline. This sequence joins TRBV2 and TRBJ1-1, with D maybe TRBD1 (6 bases). This CDR3 is 18 amino acids long. Germline V gives CDR1 SNHLY, CDR2 FYNNEI. The CDR3 loop reads CATSDFLVEGHMNTEAFF. DNA of the CDR3: TGTGCCACCAGTGATTTTTTGGTAGAGGGACATATGAACACTGAAGCTTTCTTT.

This clonotype occurred a few times. The chain couples TRBV7-2 to TRBJ2-7, with 9 bases lining up with TRBD2. This CDR3 spans 15 amino acids. Germline V lookup: CDR1 SGHTA, CDR2 FQGNSA. J was trimmed by 4 bases and V by 2 bases; bases with no gene match: 6. The CDR3 DNA follows: TGTGCCAGCAGCTTATACGGACTAGCGCGGTACGAGCAGTACTTC. Its translation: CASSLYGLARYEQYF. Filled out from reference TRBV7-2 and TRBJ2-7, the complete variable domain reads GAGVSQSPSNKVTEKGKDVELRCDPISGHTALYWYRQSLGQGLEFLIYFQGNSAPDKSGLPSDRFSAERTGGSVSTLTIQRTQQEDSAVYLCASSLYGLARYEQYFGPGTRLTVT.

This clonotype was detected only a few times. V usage is TRBV20-1 and J usage is TRBJ1-5; TRBD1 agrees at 7 bases. The J call is in doubt because the DNA end fits TRBJ2-3 better. The CDR3 sequence is 15 residues long. Germline CDR1 DFQATT, CDR2 SNEGSKA (reference sequence). As DNA, the CDR3 is TGCAGTGCTAAGGGGACAGTCCGGACCACAGATACGCAGTATTTT. Its translation: CSAKGTVRTTDTQYF.

There are a few counts of this clonotype. The chain couples TRBV10-1 to TRBJ2-7, with D possibly being TRBD2 (5 bases). Germline assignment: CDR1 WNHNN and CDR2 SYGVQD (reference sequence). With 10 bases removed from V and 0 bases from J, the gap between germline ends came to 19 bases. The CDR3 spans 15 residues. The CDR3 region is CANSREGKFSYEQYF. Here the CDR3 DNA reads TGCGCCAACTCCCGCGAGGGAAAGTTCTCCTACGAGCAGTACTTC.